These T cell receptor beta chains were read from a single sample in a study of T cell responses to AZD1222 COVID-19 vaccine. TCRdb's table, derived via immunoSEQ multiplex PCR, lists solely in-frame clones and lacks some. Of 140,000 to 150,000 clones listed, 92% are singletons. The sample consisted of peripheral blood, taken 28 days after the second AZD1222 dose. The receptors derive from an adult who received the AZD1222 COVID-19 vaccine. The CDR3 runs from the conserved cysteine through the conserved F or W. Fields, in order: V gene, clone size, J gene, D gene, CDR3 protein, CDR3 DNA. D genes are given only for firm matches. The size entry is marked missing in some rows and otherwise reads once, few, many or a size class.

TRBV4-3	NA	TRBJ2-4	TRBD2	CASSQDLGLAGELAKNIQYF	TGCGCCAGCAGCCAAGATCTCGGACTAGCGGGAGAGCTAGCCAAAAACATTCAGTACTTC
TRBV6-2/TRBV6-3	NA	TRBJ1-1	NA	CASSYGNSLSPEAFF	TGTGCCAGCAGTTACGGGAACAGCCTTTCCCCTGAAGCTTTCTTT
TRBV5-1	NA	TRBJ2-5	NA	CASSSSAGGPETQYF	TGCGCCAGCAGCTCGTCGGCTGGGGGGCCCGAGACCCAGTACTTC
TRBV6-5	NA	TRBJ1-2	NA	CASSYSKTLAAGYTF	TGTGCCAGCAGTTACTCGAAGACTCTGGCGGCTGGCTACACCTTC
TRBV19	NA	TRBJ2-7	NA	CASSPAGAYYEQYF	TGTGCCAGTAGTCCAGCAGGCGCCTACTACGAGCAGTACTTC
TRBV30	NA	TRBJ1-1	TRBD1	CAWSRLGQGGTEAFF	TGTGCCTGGAGTCGCCTCGGACAGGGAGGGACTGAAGCTTTCTTT
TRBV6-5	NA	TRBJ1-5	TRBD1	CASSPGGQPQHF	TGTGCCAGCAGTCCAGGGGGTCAGCCCCAGCATTTT
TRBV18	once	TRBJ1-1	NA	CASSGEMNTEAFF	TGTGCCAGCTCCGGGGAGATGAACACTGAAGCTTTCTTT
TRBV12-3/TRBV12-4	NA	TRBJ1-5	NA	CASSLARNQPQHF	TGTGCCAGCAGTTTGGCCAGGAATCAGCCCCAGCATTTT
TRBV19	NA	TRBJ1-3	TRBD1	CASSILRDRGTGNTIYF	TGTGCCAGTAGTATCCTACGGGACAGGGGGACTGGAAACACCATATATTTT
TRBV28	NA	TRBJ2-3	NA	CASSPAGSTDTQYF	TGTGCCAGCAGTCCAGCCGGGTCCACAGATACGCAGTATTTT
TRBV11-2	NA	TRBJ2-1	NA	CASSLDLSNEQFF	TGTGCCAGCAGCTTAGATCTTAGCAATGAGCAGTTCTTC
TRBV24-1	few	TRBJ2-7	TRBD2	CATSDLTSGKQYF	TGTGCCACCAGTGATCTCACTAGCGGGAAGCAGTACTTC
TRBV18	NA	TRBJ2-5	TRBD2	CASSKSSGSGETQYF	TGTGCCAGCTCAAAGAGCAGCGGGAGTGGGGAGACCCAGTACTTC
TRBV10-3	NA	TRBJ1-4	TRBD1	CAISDPGQGAVEKLFF	TGTGCCATCAGCGATCCGGGACAGGGGGCGGTTGAAAAACTGTTTTTT
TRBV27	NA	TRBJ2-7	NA	CASSLGGGYYEQYF	TGTGCCAGCAGTTTAGGAGGAGGGTACTACGAGCAGTACTTC
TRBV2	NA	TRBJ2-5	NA	CASLNGRKSETQYF	TGTGCCAGCCTAAATGGACGTAAGTCGGAGACCCAGTACTTC
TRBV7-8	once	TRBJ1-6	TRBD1	CASSQGGTGDSPLHF	TGTGCCAGCAGCCAAGGGGGGACAGGGGATTCACCCCTCCACTTT
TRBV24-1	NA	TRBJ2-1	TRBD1	CATSDLQGGTGAFSYNEQFF	TGTGCCACCAGTGATTTACAGGGGGGGACAGGGGCCTTTTCCTACAATGAGCAGTTCTTC
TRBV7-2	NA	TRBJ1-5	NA	CASSYGPPSNQPQHF	TGTGCCAGCAGCTACGGACCGCCGAGCAATCAGCCCCAGCATTTT
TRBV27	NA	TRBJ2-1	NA	CASSLQAASYNEQFF	TGTGCCAGCAGTTTACAAGCGGCTTCCTACAATGAGCAGTTCTTC
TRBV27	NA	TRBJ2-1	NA	CASSSAGTTYNEQFF	TGTGCCAGCAGTTCCGCTGGCACCACCTACAATGAGCAGTTCTTC
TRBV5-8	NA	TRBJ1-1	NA	CASSLGAGHLSYTEAFF	TGTGCCAGCAGCTTGGGGGCAGGACACCTATCCTACACTGAAGCTTTCTTT
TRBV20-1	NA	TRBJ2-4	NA	CSASPGVLAKNIQYF	TGCAGTGCTAGTCCGGGTGTTTTAGCCAAAAACATTCAGTACTTC
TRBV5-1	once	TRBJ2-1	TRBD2	CASSLLGLAGNQGVYNEQFF	TGCGCCAGCAGCCTCCTCGGACTAGCGGGAAATCAGGGGGTTTACAATGAGCAGTTCTTC
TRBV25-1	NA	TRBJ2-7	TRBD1	CASSAGTGQYEQYF	TGTGCCAGCAGTGCCGGGACAGGACAATACGAGCAGTACTTC
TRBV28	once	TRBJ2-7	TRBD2	CASVGTSDTYEQYF	TGTGCCAGCGTGGGCACTAGCGATACCTACGAGCAGTACTTC
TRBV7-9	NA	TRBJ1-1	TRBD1	CASRLDRGNTEAFF	TGTGCCAGCAGGTTAGACAGGGGAAACACTGAAGCTTTCTTT
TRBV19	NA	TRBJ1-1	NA	CASTQNGVNTEAFF	TGTGCCAGTACCCAAAACGGGGTGAACACTGAAGCTTTCTTT
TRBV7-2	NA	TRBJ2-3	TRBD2	CASSLYGTRVDTQYF	TGTGCCAGCAGCTTATACGGGACTAGAGTAGATACGCAGTATTTT
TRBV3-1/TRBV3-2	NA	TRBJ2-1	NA	CASSRGAYNEQFF	TGTGCCAGCAGCCGGGGGGCATACAATGAGCAGTTCTTC
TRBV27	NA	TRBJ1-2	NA	CASSLRHRDNYGYTF	TGTGCCAGCAGTTTAAGACATCGGGATAACTATGGCTACACCTTC
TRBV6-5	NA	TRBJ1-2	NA	CASRVGLGYGYTF	TGTGCCAGCAGGGTGGGCCTGGGCTATGGCTACACCTTC
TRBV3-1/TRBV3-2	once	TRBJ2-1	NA	CASSPPGIRNNEQFF	TGTGCCAGCAGCCCACCTGGGATTCGCAACAATGAGCAGTTCTTC
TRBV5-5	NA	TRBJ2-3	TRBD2	CASSRLGGEDTQYF	TGTGCCAGCAGTCGGCTGGGGGGGGAGGATACGCAGTATTTT
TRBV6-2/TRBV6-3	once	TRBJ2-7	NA	CASSFAGIYEQYF	TGTGCCAGCAGTTTTGCTGGGATCTACGAGCAGTACTTC
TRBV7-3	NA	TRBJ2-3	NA	CASSLAGSSTDTQYF	TGTGCCAGCAGCTTAGCAGGGTCTAGCACAGATACGCAGTATTTT
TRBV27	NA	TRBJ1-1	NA	CASSSPDRYTEAFF	TGTGCCAGCAGTTCTCCGGACAGATACACTGAAGCTTTCTTT
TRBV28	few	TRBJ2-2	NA	CASSTGSSNTGELFF	TGTGCCAGCAGCACCGGGAGCTCGAACACCGGGGAGCTGTTTTTT
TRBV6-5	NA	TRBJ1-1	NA	CASSYSTPRGTEAFF	TGTGCCAGCAGTTACTCAACACCGCGGGGGACTGAAGCTTTCTTT
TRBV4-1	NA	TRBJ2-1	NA	CASSQVGDSYNEQFF	TGCGCCAGCAGCCAAGTGGGGGACTCCTACAATGAGCAGTTCTTC
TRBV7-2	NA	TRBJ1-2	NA	CASSLGGGSYGYTF	TGTGCCAGCAGCTTAGGGGGCGGGAGCTATGGCTACACCTTC
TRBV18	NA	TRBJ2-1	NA	CASSPLDSYNEQFF	TGTGCCAGCTCACCACTCGACTCCTACAATGAGCAGTTCTTC
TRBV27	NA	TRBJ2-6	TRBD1	CASSPTGDLLSGANVLTF	TGTGCCAGCAGCCCGACAGGGGACCTCCTCTCTGGGGCCAACGTCCTGACTTTC
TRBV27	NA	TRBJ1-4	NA	CASSGSINEKLFF	TGTGCCAGCAGTGGCAGCATTAATGAAAAACTGTTTTTT